This TCR beta chain was recovered during a study of blood T cell repertoires in COVID-19. Study summary: T cells, B-cell-depleted T cells, or PBMCs provided the cDNA or gDNA that served as material.

The method was immunoSEQ multiplex PCR; TCRdb's version includes in-frame clones alone and lacks a portion of them. The sample shows approximately 110,000 clones, around 80% of them seen only once. With 0 bases removed from V and 7 bases from J, the gap between germline ends came to 7 bases. The length of the CDR3 is 12 residues. Germline CDR1 and CDR2: SGHRS and YFSETQ. The sequence was obtained from an elderly woman with acute or convalescent COVID-19. Sequencing was done on a sample of peripheral blood. The rearrangement uses TRBV5-1 and TRBJ1-1; no definite D call. CDR3 sequence: CASSLGYGEAFF. In DNA, the CDR3 is TGCGCCAGCAGCTTGGGATACGGTGAAGCTTTCTTT.